Below, 28 T cell receptor beta chains from the same sample are listed, as sequenced in a study of PD-L1 blockade in urothelial cancer. Profiled with immunoSEQ multiplex PCR; TCRdb holds only in-frame clones, not every one. The sample includes about 88,000 clones, around nine tenths of them seen just once. Sequenced material: PBMCs, taken around atezolizumab (anti-PD-L1) treatment. Receptors originate from a man in his fifties or sixties with urothelial cancer.

The gene calls are TRBV27 and TRBJ2-7; D gene unclear. The V gene's germline CDR1 is MNHEY and CDR2 SMNVEV (reference sequence). V was trimmed by 3 bases and J by 2 bases, leaving 8 bases between them. The CDR3 loop spans 13 amino acids. CDR3 region: CASSLPSTYEQYF. The CDR3 nucleotides are TGTGCCAGCAGTTTGCCCAGTACCTACGAGCAGTACTTC.

This clone was seen once. The chain joins TRBV5-1 to TRBJ2-7, with no clear D. The V and J ends lost 0 bases and 3 bases respectively, with 10 bases between them. This CDR3 has 14 amino acids. Germline assignment: CDR1 SGHRS and CDR2 YFSETQ. In DNA, the CDR3 is TGCGCCAGCAGCTTGGGTGGCAAAAACTACGAGCAGTACTTC. It is translated as CASSLGGKNYEQYF. Full variable domain (outside the CDR3, taken from reference TRBV5-1 and TRBJ2-7): KAGVTQTPRYLIKTRGQQVTLSCSPISGHRSVSWYQQTPGQGLQFLFEYFSETQRNKGNFPGRFSGRQFSNSRSEMNVSTLELGDSALYLCASSLGGKNYEQYFGPGTRLTVT.

The chain has TRBV5-4 and TRBJ2-1; 9 bases are shared with TRBD2. Germline V gives CDR1 SGHNT, CDR2 YYREEE (reference sequence). The length of the CDR3 is 15 residues. V was clipped by 1 base and J by 5 bases; unmatched bases: 4. This CDR3 reads CASSLPSGENNEQFF. The CDR3 DNA reads as TGTGCCAGCAGCTTGCCTAGCGGGGAAAACAATGAGCAGTTCTTC.

This chain connects TRBV4-1 to TRBJ1-4; TRBD1 might be the D (5 bases). This CDR3 is built from 16 residues. V was shortened by 0 bases and J by 4 bases, with 12 bases between the two germline ends. CDR1 and CDR2 (germline): MGHRA, YSYEKL. The CDR3 DNA reads TGCGCCAGCAGCCAAGATGACAGAGATTTTAATGAAAAACTGTTTTTT. It is translated as CASSQDDRDFNEKLFF.

The J gene is TRBJ1-2, the V gene TRBV4-3, with D tentatively TRBD1 (6 bases). V was clipped by 0 bases and J by 4 bases, with 24 bases between them. From germline, CDR1 is LGHNA and CDR2 YSLEER. This CDR3 region has 19 residues. The CDR3 nucleotides are TGCGCCAGCAGCCAAGAAGCCAACCGACAGGACGATAAGCCCTATGGCTACACCTTC. Translating gives CASSQEANRQDDKPYGYTF.

This sequence joins TRBV21-1 and TRBJ2-1; the table calls TRBD1, which could not be checked here. TRBV21-1 is marked as a pseudogene. There are 14 residues in the CDR3. Written as DNA, the CDR3 is TGTGCCAGGACCGGGACAGACTACAACAATGAGCAGTTCTTC. Translation gives CARTGTDYNNEQFF.

The CDR3 DNA reads as TGCGCCAGCAGAAGCGGGTCGAGAGACCGGGAGCAGTTCTTC. It translates to CASRSGSRDREQFF. The chain is built from TRBV5-1 and TRBJ2-1; D possibly corresponds to TRBD2 (6 bases). The V end lost 5 bases, the J end lost 10 bases, and 19 bases lay between the germline ends. The CDR3 consists of 14 residues. The germline V gene encodes CDR1 SGHRS and CDR2 YFSETQ.

The J gene is TRBJ2-7, the V gene TRBV9; 8 bases are shared with TRBD1. Germline CDR1 is SGDLS and CDR2 is YYNGEE. There are 16 residues in the CDR3. The V and J ends lost 3 bases and 7 bases, in that order; junction bases with no gene match: 15. CDR3: CASSAGQGTSTGEQYF. DNA of the CDR3: TGTGCCAGCAGCGCCGGACAGGGAACTTCAACGGGGGAGCAGTACTTC.

The rearrangement joins TRBV6-5 to TRBJ2-5; 8 bases line up with TRBD2. The germline gives CDR1 MNHEY, CDR2 SVGAGI. The CDR3 length is 14 residues. The V gene end was trimmed by 4 bases and the J gene end by 6 bases; junction bases not matched to a gene: 7. The CDR3 region has the DNA TGTGCCAGCAGTTCTCCGGGGGGGCGGCAGACCCAGTACTTC. Translating gives CASSSPGGRQTQYF.

J is TRBJ1-5 and V is TRBV7-9; TRBD1 matches 9 bases. The CDR3 extends over 17 amino acids. The ends lost 2 bases at V and 0 bases at J; junction bases unmatched: 5. Germline V lookup: CDR1 SEHNR, CDR2 FQNEAQ (reference sequence). This CDR3 reads CASSLTGGRYSNQPQHF. CDR3 nucleotide sequence: TGTGCCAGCAGCTTAACAGGGGGCCGGTATAGCAATCAGCCCCAGCATTTT.

The genes are TRBV27 and TRBJ1-1; D is perhaps TRBD1 (5 bases). The CDR3 has 13 amino acids. Trimming pared 3 bases from V and 7 bases from J, leaving 12 bases between. The germline V gene encodes CDR1 MNHEY and CDR2 SMNVEV (reference sequence). CDR3 in DNA: TGTGCCAGCAGTTTCCAGGGTCGCGGTGAAGCTTTCTTT. Protein product: CASSFQGRGEAFF.

This clone was seen a handful of times. The CDR3 DNA reads TGTGCCAGCAGCTTAGTTTCGGGAGCCTACGAGCAGTACTTC. Its protein product is CASSLVSGAYEQYF. The chain is built from TRBV7-9 and TRBJ2-7; a possible D gene is TRBD2 (6 bases). Trimming took 1 base from V and 2 from J, leaving 9 bases between them. This CDR3 region has 14 residues. Germline CDR1 SEHNR, CDR2 FQNEAQ (reference sequence).

V is TRBV19 and J is TRBJ2-5, with a weak D call TRBD1 (6 bases). V lost 4 bases, J lost 5 bases, and 17 bases lay in between. The CDR3 contains 15 residues. Per germline, CDR1 LNHDA and CDR2 SQIVND (reference sequence). The CDR3 region is CASSTLRGTRETQYF. The CDR3 DNA reads TGTGCCAGTAGTACCTTGAGGGGGACCCGGGAGACCCAGTACTTC.

The chain couples TRBV18 to TRBJ2-7, with 11 bases lining up with TRBD2. Germline V CDR1 and CDR2: KGHSH, LQKENI. The CDR3 length is 16 residues. The J segment lost 5 bases and the V segment lost 0 bases, leaving 6 bases of the junction unmatched. CDR3 nucleotides: TGTGCCAGCTCACCACCTAGCGGGGGGGCCAGGAACGAGCAGTACTTC. Protein: CASSPPSGGARNEQYF.

The rearrangement uses TRBV6-6 and TRBJ1-1; 9 bases are a match to TRBD1. CDR3 length equals 13 residues. The V gene's germline CDR1 is MNHNY and CDR2 SVGAGI (reference sequence). J lost 4 bases, V lost 6 bases, and 3 bases had no gene match. CDR3: CASRGQGLTEAFF. The CDR3 DNA is TGTGCCAGCAGGGGACAGGGTCTCACTGAAGCTTTCTTT.

The chain joins TRBV7-2 to TRBJ1-6; no definite D call. This CDR3 region has 16 residues. CDR1 is SGHTA and CDR2 is FQGNSA in the germline V gene. With 5 bases removed from V and 9 bases from J, the gap between germline ends came to 20 bases. CDR3 bases: TGTGCCAGCAGCCGCGGGATGATCGAAGTCGGTTCACCCCTCCACTTT. Its translation: CASSRGMIEVGSPLHF.

The rearrangement joins TRBV28 to TRBJ1-1; 8 nucleotides align to TRBD1. V shed 1 base and J 5 bases; nucleotides not matched to a gene: 6. CDR1 MDHEN and CDR2 SYDVKM come from the germline V gene. CDR3 length: 15 amino acids. The CDR3 sequence is CASSLSGRGRTEAFF. As DNA, the CDR3 is TGTGCCAGCAGTTTATCTGGCAGGGGGCGAACTGAAGCTTTCTTT.

This rearrangement joins TRBV4-1 to TRBJ2-3; tentatively, D is TRBD1 (5 bases). Germline V gene data show CDR1 as MGHRA and CDR2 as YSYEKL. V shed 0 bases and J shed 3 bases, with 7 bases lying between them. CDR3 length: 14 amino acids. The CDR3 DNA is TGCGCCAGCAGCCAAGAAAAGGGGACAGATACGCAGTATTTT. Its translation: CASSQEKGTDTQYF.

This clone came up once. The rearrangement uses TRBV7-8 and TRBJ2-7; a weak D match, TRBD2 (5 bases). From germline, CDR1 is SGHVS and CDR2 FQNEAQ. Trimming took off 0 bases at V and 2 bases at J, with 8 bases between the two ends. CDR3 length equals 14 residues. In nucleotides, the CDR3 is TGTGCCAGCAGCTTAGCGCCCGGGGCCTACGAGCAGTACTTC. It translates to CASSLAPGAYEQYF.

The chain has TRBV10-3 and TRBJ1-2, with D perhaps TRBD1 (6 bases). Germline V gene sequence: CDR1 ENHRY, CDR2 SYGVKD. Trimming pared 2 bases from V and 6 bases from J, leaving 13 bases between. The CDR3 spans 14 residues. The CDR3 reads CAISEEMDSHGYTF. For the CDR3, the DNA is TGTGCCATCAGTGAGGAAATGGACAGCCATGGCTACACCTTC.

The J gene is TRBJ2-2, the V gene TRBV6-1; unclear D gene. V shed 4 bases and J shed 0 bases, with 9 bases lying between them. The CDR3 consists of 15 residues. Germline V gene sequence: CDR1 MNHNS, CDR2 SASEGT. Here the CDR3 DNA reads TGTGCCAGCAGTGTCCCGCGCTCGAACACCGGGGAGCTGTTTTTT. It translates to CASSVPRSNTGELFF.

The chain uses TRBV7-2 and TRBJ1-2, with a weak D call TRBD1 (5 bases). V lost 7 bases and J lost 4, with 22 bases in between. This CDR3 is built from 16 residues. CDR1 and CDR2 from the germline V gene are SGHTA and FQGNSA. CDR3 region: CASNPGGSSALYGYTF. The CDR3 DNA follows: TGTGCCAGCAATCCGGGGGGTTCTTCTGCCCTCTATGGCTACACCTTC.

The rearrangement joins TRBV19 to TRBJ2-7, with a possible D match to TRBD1 (6 bases). Germline lookup yields CDR1 LNHDA and CDR2 SQIVND (reference sequence). Trimming took 5 bases from V and 0 from J, leaving 14 bases between them. The CDR3 is 15 amino acids. In nucleotides, the CDR3 is TGTGCCAGTAGTGGGACATTTTTCTCCTCCTACGAGCAGTACTTC. Translated, it gives CASSGTFFSSYEQYF.

As DNA, the CDR3 is TGTGCCAGTAGTGTCGGGACAGGGGGCAGCGAGCAGTACTTC. Its translation: CASSVGTGGSEQYF. V and J are TRBV19 and TRBJ2-7; 12 bases line up with TRBD1. The CDR3 contains 14 residues. Trimming cost V 5 bases and J 6 bases; bases outside gene matches: 5. The germline V gene has CDR1 LNHDA and CDR2 SQIVND (reference sequence).

The J gene is TRBJ2-7, the V gene TRBV7-2; TRBD2 agrees at 8 bases. The ends lost 2 bases at V and 3 bases at J; junction bases unmatched: 6. CDR3 length: 15 residues. The germline V gene has CDR1 SGHTA and CDR2 FQGNSA. The CDR3 spells CASSLIAGGGYEQYF. The CDR3 nucleotides are TGTGCCAGCAGCTTAATCGCGGGGGGCGGCTACGAGCAGTACTTC. The complete variable domain, with remaining parts taken from reference TRBV7-2 and TRBJ2-7, reads GAGVSQSPSNKVTEKGKDVELRCDPISGHTALYWYRQSLGQGLEFLIYFQGNSAPDKSGLPSDRFSAERTGGSVSTLTIQRTQQEDSAVYLCASSLIAGGGYEQYFGPGTRLTVT.

This clone is a singleton in its sample. This chain connects TRBV6-5 to TRBJ1-5, with D hard to call. V was trimmed by 2 bases and J by 1 base, leaving 9 bases between them. Per germline, CDR1 MNHEY and CDR2 SVGAGI. The length of the CDR3 is 15 residues. The CDR3 coding sequence is TGTGCCAGCAGTTACCGAGGGTCAAGCAATCAGCCCCAGCATTTT. As protein: CASSYRGSSNQPQHF.

The chain combines TRBV5-1 with TRBJ2-2; a weak D match, TRBD1 (5 bases). Germline loops: CDR1 SGHRS, CDR2 YFSETQ. The germline V and J ends were trimmed by 0 bases and 0 bases, with 12 bases remaining between them. CDR3 size: 17 residues. In DNA, the CDR3 is TGCGCCAGCAGCTTGGAGGGTGTAGGGGCGAACACCGGGGAGCTGTTTTTT. Protein product: CASSLEGVGANTGELFF. The variable domain in full, completed from reference TRBV5-1 and TRBJ2-2, reads KAGVTQTPRYLIKTRGQQVTLSCSPISGHRSVSWYQQTPGQGLQFLFEYFSETQRNKGNFPGRFSGRQFSNSRSEMNVSTLELGDSALYLCASSLEGVGANTGELFFGEGSRLTVL.

J is TRBJ1-1 and V is TRBV7-9; D gene unclear. This CDR3 is 12 amino acids long. Trimming left V 5 bases short and J 8 bases short, with 12 bases between. Germline CDR1 is SEHNR and CDR2 is FQNEAQ (reference sequence). The CDR3 region is CASSPHGLEAFF. The DNA for the CDR3 is TGTGCCAGCAGCCCCCACGGGTTGGAAGCTTTCTTT.